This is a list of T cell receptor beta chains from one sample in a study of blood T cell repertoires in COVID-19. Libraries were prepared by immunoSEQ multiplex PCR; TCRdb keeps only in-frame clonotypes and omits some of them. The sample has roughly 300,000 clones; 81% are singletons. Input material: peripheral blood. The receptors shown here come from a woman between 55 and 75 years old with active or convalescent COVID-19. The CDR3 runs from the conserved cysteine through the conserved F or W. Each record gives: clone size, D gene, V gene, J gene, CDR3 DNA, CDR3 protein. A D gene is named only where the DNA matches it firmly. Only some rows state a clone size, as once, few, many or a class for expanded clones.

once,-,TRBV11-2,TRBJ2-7,TGTGCCAGCAGCTTAGATCTAACCTACGAGCAGTACTTC,CASSLDLTYEQYF
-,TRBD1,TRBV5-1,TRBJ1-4,TGCGCCAGCAGCTTGAGGACAGGGCCTATTGGAGGTGAAAAACTGTTTTTT,CASSLRTGPIGGEKLFF
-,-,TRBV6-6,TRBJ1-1,TGTGCCAGCAGCCTAATGGGGGCACGGGCTTTCTTT,CASSLMGARAFF
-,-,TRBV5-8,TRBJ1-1,TGTGCCAGCAGGCCGATCGGAGACCCCCGGAAGATTAGGCGAGGCACTGAAGCTTTCTTT,CASRPIGDPRKIRRGTEAFF
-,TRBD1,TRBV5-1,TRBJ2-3,TGCGCCAGCAGCTTGGAGGGACAGGGGTGGACAGATACGCAGTATTTT,CASSLEGQGWTDTQYF
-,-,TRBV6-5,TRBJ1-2,TGTGCCATCTCCCGAGGTTCCTATGGCTACACCTTC,CAISRGSYGYTF
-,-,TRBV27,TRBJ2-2,TGTGCCAGCAGTTTATCGGGGAGACGGGAGCTGTTTTTT,CASSLSGRRELFF
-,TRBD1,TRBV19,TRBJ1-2,TGTGCCAGTAGTCAAACCCCGGGACAGGGGGTGAATGGCTACACCTTC,CASSQTPGQGVNGYTF
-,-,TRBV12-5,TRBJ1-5,TGTGCTAGTGGTTTGTCATTACAGGGCAATCAGCCCCAGCATTTT,CASGLSLQGNQPQHF
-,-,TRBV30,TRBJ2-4,TGTGCCTGGAGGGAGACCCCTAAAAACATTCAGTACTTC,CAWRETPKNIQYF
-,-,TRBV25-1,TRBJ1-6,TGTGCCAGCAGTGAATGGGGGGTCTATAATTCACCCCTCCACTTT,CASSEWGVYNSPLHF
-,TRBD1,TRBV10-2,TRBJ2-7,TGCGCCAGCACCCAGGCAGGGGGCTACGAGCAGTACTTC,CASTQAGGYEQYF
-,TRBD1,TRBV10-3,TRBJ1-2,TGTGCCATCACCCGGGACAGGGCGGGCGGCTACACCTTC,CAITRDRAGGYTF
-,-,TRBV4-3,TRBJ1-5,TGCGCCAGCAGCCAAGATGTGCAGGGGAGACAGCCCCAGCATTTT,CASSQDVQGRQPQHF
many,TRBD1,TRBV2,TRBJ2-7,TGTGCCAGCAGTGCGGGCGGGACAGGAGGCGAGCAGTACTTC,CASSAGGTGGEQYF
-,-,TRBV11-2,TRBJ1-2,TGTGCCAGCAGCTTAGGCGGGGGGGCAGGATTCTTC,CASSLGGGAGFF
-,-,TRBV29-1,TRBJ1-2,TGCAGCGCCCTGGGGGGGGGCGAAGGCTATGGCTACACCTTC,CSALGGGEGYGYTF
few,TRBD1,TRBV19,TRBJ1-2,TGTGCCAGTAGTGGGACAGGAATCTATGGCTACACCTTC,CASSGTGIYGYTF
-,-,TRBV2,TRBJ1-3,TGTGCCAGCAATTCCTTCCGCTCTGGAAACACCATATATTTT,CASNSFRSGNTIYF
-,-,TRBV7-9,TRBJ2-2,TGTGCCAGCAGCTCCGGCGGCGGCACCGGGGAGCTGTTTTTT,CASSSGGGTGELFF
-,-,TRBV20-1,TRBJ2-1,TGCAGTGCTAGTAAGGTCGGACACACCCGCTCCTACAATGAGCAGTTCTTC,CSASKVGHTRSYNEQFF
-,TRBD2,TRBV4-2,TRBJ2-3,TGTGCCAGCAGCCTTCTAGCGGGGGGGCCTAGCACAGATACGCAGTATTTT,CASSLLAGGPSTDTQYF
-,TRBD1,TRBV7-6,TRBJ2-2,TGTGCCAGCAGAATCGGGCAGGGGGCGAACACCGGGGAGCTGTTTTTT,CASRIGQGANTGELFF
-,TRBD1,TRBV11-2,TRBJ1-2,TGTGCCAGCAGCTTGGGGACAGAGTATGGCTACACCTTC,CASSLGTEYGYTF
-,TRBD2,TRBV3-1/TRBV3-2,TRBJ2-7,TGTGCCAGCAAGACTAGCGGGGGTTACGAGCAGTACTTC,CASKTSGGYEQYF
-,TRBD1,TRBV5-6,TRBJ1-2,TGTGCCAGCAGCTTTGGACAGGCTAACTATGGCTACACCTTC,CASSFGQANYGYTF
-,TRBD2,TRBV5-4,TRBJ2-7,TGTGCCAGCGGCCTTCCCGGGACTAGCGGGGGTGACTGGCTCTCTGGCGAGCAGTACTTC,CASGLPGTSGGDWLSGEQYF
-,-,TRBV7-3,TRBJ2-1,TGTGCCAGCAGCCCCGGGAATGATGAGCAGTTCTTC,CASSPGNDEQFF
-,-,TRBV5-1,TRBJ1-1,TGCGCCAGCAGCCGTGACGACAGCTACACTGAAGCTTTCTTT,CASSRDDSYTEAFF
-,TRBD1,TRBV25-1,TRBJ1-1,TGTGCCAGCAGCTCGAGGACAGGGGGAGACACTGAAGCTTTCTTT,CASSSRTGGDTEAFF
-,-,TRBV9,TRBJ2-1,TGTGCCAGCAGCTTGGACACACTTGAGCAGTTCTTC,CASSLDTLEQFF
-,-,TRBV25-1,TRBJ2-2,TGTGCCAGCGCCTTGGGGGGTACCGGGGAGCTGTTTTTT,CASALGGTGELFF
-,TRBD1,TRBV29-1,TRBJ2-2,TGCAGCGTTCGGACAGGGAGTAACACCGGGGAGCTGTTTTTT,CSVRTGSNTGELFF
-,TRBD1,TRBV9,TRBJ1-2,TGTGCCAGCAGCCCCGGGACAGGCGCTAACTATGGCTACACCTTC,CASSPGTGANYGYTF
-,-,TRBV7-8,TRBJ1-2,TGTGCCAGCACCACTGGGCCCGGCTACACCTTC,CASTTGPGYTF
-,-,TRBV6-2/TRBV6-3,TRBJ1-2,TGTGCCAGCAGCCCCGGACAGCTCTATGGCTACACCTTC,CASSPGQLYGYTF
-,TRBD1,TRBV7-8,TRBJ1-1,TGTGCCAGCAGCGCGACAGGGGGGAACACTGAAGCTTTCTTT,CASSATGGNTEAFF
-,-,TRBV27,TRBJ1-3,TGTGCCAGCAGCCTCACCCTAGCCCTCTCTGGAAACACCATATATTTT,CASSLTLALSGNTIYF
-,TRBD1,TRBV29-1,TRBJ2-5,TGCAGCGCCATCCGGGACAGGGGACTTCTCGAGACCCAGTACTTC,CSAIRDRGLLETQYF
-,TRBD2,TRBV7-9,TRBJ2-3,TGTGCCAGCAGCTTAGAATTGGTAGCGGGGACCTTCGATACGCAGTATTTT,CASSLELVAGTFDTQYF
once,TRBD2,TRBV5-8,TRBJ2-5,TGTGCCAGCAGCCCCGGGGGACTAGCGGGGGGCGAGGAGACCCAGTACTTC,CASSPGGLAGGEETQYF
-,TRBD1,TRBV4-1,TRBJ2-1,TGCGCCAGCAGCCAAGATCGGACAGGGGGCTCGTTCACGGTCAATGAGCAGTTCTTC,CASSQDRTGGSFTVNEQFF
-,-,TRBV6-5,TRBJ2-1,TGTGCCAGCAGTTCGGGTTATCTTTCCTACAATGAGCAGTTCTTC,CASSSGYLSYNEQFF
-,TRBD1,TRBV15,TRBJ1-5,TGTGCCACGACCGGGACAGGGATTGATCAGCCCCAGCATTTT,CATTGTGIDQPQHF
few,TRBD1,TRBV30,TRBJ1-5,TGTGCCTGGAGCGCGCCCGGGACAGCGAATCAGCCCCAGCATTTT,CAWSAPGTANQPQHF